The 3 T cell receptor beta chains presented below share a single source sample, sequenced in a study of monozygotic twins with inflammatory bowel disease (dated by TCRdb to the late 2010s). Libraries were built with 5' RACE. This sample was sequenced with an Illumina HiSeq 2500. The reads, reprocessed by TCRdb, yield one row per CDR3 protein sequence and no DNA. The table held for this sample gives some 450,000 distinct CDR3 sequences. Together, the top ten hold approximately 2.4% of the sample. The sample was blood. The receptors derive from a human donor with ulcerative colitis or Crohn's disease, or a healthy co-twin of an affected twin (not recorded which).

This chain uses TRBV6-2 or TRBV6-3 with TRBJ1-2; TCRdb returns TRBD1, unconfirmable since there is no DNA. The CDR3 runs 15 residues. Germline V gene sequence: CDR1 MNHEY, CDR2 SVGEGT. CDR3 amino acids: CASSAAGQGFYGYTF.

V gene TRBV12-3 or TRBV12-4 combines with J gene TRBJ2-3; TCRdb gives TRBD1 as the D gene, but with no DNA this cannot be confirmed. The CDR3 is 14 amino acids. CDR3: CATRDSPSTDTQYF.

The CDR3 loop reads CSATPGQYSGNTIYF. This chain joins TRBV20-1 and TRBJ1-3; the TCRdb call, TRBD1, lacks DNA for checking. The CDR3 runs to 15 residues. From germline, CDR1 is DFQATT and CDR2 SNEGSKA (reference sequence).